The 4 T cell receptor beta chains listed next were all sequenced from one sample in a study of T cell responses to AZD1222 COVID-19 vaccine (dated by TCRdb to the early 2020s). Receptors were amplified or captured by the immunoSEQ multiplex PCR assay. Here the immuneACCESS table is served through TCRdb, limited to in-frame sequences with V and J called. Missing clones are a known gap in these copies; in checked studies unresolved V genes cover under half, and the rest lacks a known reason. Across this sample there are about 140,000 clones, with approximately 92% seen only once. The ten largest clones capture 1.7% of the sample. The meaning of the sample's time point label: baseline before first vaccination. The material sequenced was peripheral blood, taken on day 0 of AZD1222 vaccination. These receptors came from an adult in good health.

The chain couples TRBV7-2 to TRBJ2-3; TRBD2 agrees at 12 bases. The CDR3 loop spans 16 amino acids. CDR1 SGHTA and CDR2 FQGNSA come from the germline V gene. The trim removed 3 bases at V and 2 bases at J, leaving 3 bases unmatched. DNA of the CDR3: TGTGCCAGCAGCTTTGGACTAGCGGGGCACACAGATACGCAGTATTTT. As protein: CASSFGLAGHTDTQYF. Looking up the rest from reference TRBV7-2 and TRBJ2-3 gives the full variable domain: GAGVSQSPSNKVTEKGKDVELRCDPISGHTALYWYRQSLGQGLEFLIYFQGNSAPDKSGLPSDRFSAERTGGSVSTLTIQRTQQEDSAVYLCASSFGLAGHTDTQYFGPGTRLTVL.

The rearrangement links TRBV30 to TRBJ1-1; D possibly corresponds to TRBD1 (5 bases). CDR3 size: 16 residues. CDR1 GTSNPN and CDR2 SVGIG come from the germline V gene (reference sequence). The V and J ends lost 4 bases and 3 bases respectively, with 21 bases between them. CDR3 in amino acids: CAWTAPGGGPYTEAFF. CDR3 DNA: TGTGCCTGGACCGCCCCGGGGGGAGGGCCATACACTGAAGCTTTCTTT.

On this clone: Other DNA sequences in this specimen translate into the identical CDR3. V gene TRBV28 combines with J gene TRBJ1-5; D unresolved. The V end lost 1 base, the J end lost 2 bases, and 6 bases lay between the germline ends. CDR3 length equals 14 residues. Germline V gives CDR1 MDHEN, CDR2 SYDVKM. Here the CDR3 DNA reads TGTGCCAGCAGTTTATTGGCAGGCAATCAGCCCCAGCATTTT. Its protein product is CASSLLAGNQPQHF. The full variable domain, completed using reference TRBV28 and TRBJ1-5, is DVKVTQSSRYLVKRTGEKVFLECVQDMDHENMFWYRQDPGLGLRLIYFSYDVKMKEKGDIPEGYSVSREKKERFSLILESASTNQTSMYLCASSLLAGNQPQHFGDGTRLSIL.

This sequence joins TRBV9 and TRBJ2-1, with D possibly matching TRBD2 (7 bases). This CDR3 region has 16 residues. The V gene's germline CDR1 is SGDLS and CDR2 YYNGEE. The ends were cut back, 0 bases at V and 4 bases at J, with 14 bases in the middle. CDR3 region: CASSVGGGGPYNEQFF. CDR3 nucleotides: TGTGCCAGCAGCGTAGGAGGGGGAGGGCCTTACAATGAGCAGTTCTTC.